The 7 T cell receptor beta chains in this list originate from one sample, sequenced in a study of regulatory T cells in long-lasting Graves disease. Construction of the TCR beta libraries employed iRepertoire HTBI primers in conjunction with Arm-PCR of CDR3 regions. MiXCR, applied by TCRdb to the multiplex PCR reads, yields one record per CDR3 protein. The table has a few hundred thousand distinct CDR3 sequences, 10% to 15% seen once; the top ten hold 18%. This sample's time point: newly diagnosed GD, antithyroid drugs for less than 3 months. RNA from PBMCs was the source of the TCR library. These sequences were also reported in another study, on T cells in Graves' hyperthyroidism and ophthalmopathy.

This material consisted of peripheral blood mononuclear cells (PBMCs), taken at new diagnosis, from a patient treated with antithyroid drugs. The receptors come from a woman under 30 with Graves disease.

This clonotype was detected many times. CDR3 region: CSASILRGASGRAETQYF. CDR3 sequence (DNA): TGCAGTGCTTCCATTTTGAGGGGGGCTAGCGGGAGAGCGGAGACCCAGTACTTC. The gene calls are TRBV20-1 and TRBJ2-5; 10 bases are shared with TRBD2. With V trimmed by 5 bases and J by 5 bases, 20 bases remained unmatched. The CDR3 is 18 residues long. The germline V gene encodes CDR1 DFQATT and CDR2 SNEGSKA (reference sequence).

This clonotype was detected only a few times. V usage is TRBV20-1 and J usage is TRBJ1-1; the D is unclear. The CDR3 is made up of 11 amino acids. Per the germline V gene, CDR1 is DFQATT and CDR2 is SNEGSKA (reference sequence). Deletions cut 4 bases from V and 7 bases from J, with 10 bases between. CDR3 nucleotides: TGCAGTGCTAAACAAGTTGATGAAGCTTTCTTT. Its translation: CSAKQVDEAFF.

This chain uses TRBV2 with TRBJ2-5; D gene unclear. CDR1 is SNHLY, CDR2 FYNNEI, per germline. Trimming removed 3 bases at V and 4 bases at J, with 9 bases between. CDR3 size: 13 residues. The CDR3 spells CASSDPGPETQYF. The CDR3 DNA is TGTGCCAGCAGTGACCCGGGCCCAGAGACCCAGTACTTC. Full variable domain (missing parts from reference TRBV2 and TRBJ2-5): EPEVTQTPSHQVTQMGQEVILRCVPISNHLYFYWYRQILGQKVEFLVSFYNNEISEKSEIFDDQFSVERPDGSNFTLKIRSTKLEDSAMYFCASSDPGPETQYFGPGTRLLVL.

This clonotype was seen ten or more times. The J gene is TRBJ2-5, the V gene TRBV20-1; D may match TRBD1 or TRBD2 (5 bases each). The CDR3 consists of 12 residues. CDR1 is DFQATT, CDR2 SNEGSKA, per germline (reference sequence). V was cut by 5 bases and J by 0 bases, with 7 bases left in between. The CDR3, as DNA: TGCAGTGCTCAGGGAGACCAAGAGACCCAGTACTTC. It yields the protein CSAQGDQETQYF.

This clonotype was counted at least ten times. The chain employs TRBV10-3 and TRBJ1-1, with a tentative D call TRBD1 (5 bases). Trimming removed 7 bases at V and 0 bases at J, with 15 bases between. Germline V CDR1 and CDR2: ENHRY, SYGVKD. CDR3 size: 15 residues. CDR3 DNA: TGTGCCATCAAATATGGGGCAGGGATGAACACTGAAGCTTTCTTT. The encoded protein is CAIKYGAGMNTEAFF.

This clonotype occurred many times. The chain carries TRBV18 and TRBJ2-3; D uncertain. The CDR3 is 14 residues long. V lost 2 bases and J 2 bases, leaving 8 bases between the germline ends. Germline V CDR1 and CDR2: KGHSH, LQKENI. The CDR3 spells CASSPDTLTDTQYF. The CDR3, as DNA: TGTGCCAGCTCACCAGACACACTCACAGATACGCAGTATTTT. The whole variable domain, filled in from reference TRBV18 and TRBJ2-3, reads NAGVMQNPRHLVRRRGQEARLRCSPMKGHSHVYWYRQLPEEGLKFMVYLQKENIIDESGMPKERFSAEFPKEGPSILRIQQVVRGDSAAYFCASSPDTLTDTQYFGPGTRLTVL.

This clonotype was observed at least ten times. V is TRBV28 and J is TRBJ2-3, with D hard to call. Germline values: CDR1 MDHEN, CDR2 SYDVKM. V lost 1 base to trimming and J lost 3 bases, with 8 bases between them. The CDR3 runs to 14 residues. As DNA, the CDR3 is TGTGCCAGCAGTTTATCCCGACGGACAGATACGCAGTATTTT. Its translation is CASSLSRRTDTQYF.